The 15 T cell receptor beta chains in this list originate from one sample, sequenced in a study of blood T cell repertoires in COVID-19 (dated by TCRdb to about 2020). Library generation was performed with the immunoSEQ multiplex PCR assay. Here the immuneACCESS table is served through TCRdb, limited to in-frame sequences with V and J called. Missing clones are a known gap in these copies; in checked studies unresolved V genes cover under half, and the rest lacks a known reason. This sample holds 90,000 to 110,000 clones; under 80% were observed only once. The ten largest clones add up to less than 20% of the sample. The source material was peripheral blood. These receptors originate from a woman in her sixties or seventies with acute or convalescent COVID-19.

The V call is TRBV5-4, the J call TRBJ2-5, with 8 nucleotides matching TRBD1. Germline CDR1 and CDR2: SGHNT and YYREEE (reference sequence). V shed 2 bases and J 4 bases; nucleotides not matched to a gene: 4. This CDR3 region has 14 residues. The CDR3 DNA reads TGTGCCAGCAGCTTTGGGACAGGCCCAGAGACCCAGTACTTC. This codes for CASSFGTGPETQYF.

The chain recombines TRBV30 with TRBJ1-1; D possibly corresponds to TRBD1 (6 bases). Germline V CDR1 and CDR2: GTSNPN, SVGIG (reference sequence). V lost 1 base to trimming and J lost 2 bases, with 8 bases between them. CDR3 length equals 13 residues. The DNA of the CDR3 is TGTGCCTGGAGTGGACAGGCAAACACTGAAGCTTTCTTT. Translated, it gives CAWSGQANTEAFF.

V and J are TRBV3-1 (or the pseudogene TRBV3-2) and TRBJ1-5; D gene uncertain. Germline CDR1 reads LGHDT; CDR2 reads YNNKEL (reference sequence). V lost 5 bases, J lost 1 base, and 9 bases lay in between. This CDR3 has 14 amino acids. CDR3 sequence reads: CASSEGYSNQPQHF. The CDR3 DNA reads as TGTGCCAGCAGCGAGGGTTACAGCAATCAGCCCCAGCATTTT.

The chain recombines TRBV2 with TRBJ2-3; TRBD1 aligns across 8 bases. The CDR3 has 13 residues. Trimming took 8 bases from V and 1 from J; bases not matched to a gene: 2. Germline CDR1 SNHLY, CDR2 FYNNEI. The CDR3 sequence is CASPRGRTDTQYF. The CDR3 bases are TGTGCCAGCCCCAGGGGGCGCACAGATACGCAGTATTTT.

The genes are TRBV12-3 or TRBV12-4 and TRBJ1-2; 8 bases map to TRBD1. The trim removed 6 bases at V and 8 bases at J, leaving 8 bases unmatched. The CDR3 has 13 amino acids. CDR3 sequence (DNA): TGTGCCAGCAGCCCGGACAGGGTTAGGGGCTACACCTTC. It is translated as CASSPDRVRGYTF.

CDR3 residues: CASSLVGADNEQFF. The CDR3 coding sequence is TGCGCCAGCAGCTTGGTTGGGGCCGACAATGAGCAGTTCTTC. This rearrangement joins TRBV5-1 to TRBJ2-1, with D maybe TRBD1 (5 bases). Germline V lookup: CDR1 SGHRS, CDR2 YFSETQ. V lost 0 bases to trimming and J lost 5 bases, with 9 bases between them. This CDR3 contains 14 residues.

CDR3 in amino acids: CASSLPGGTDTQYF. The CDR3 coding sequence is TGTGCCAGCAGCTTGCCGGGGGGCACAGATACGCAGTATTTT. This sequence joins TRBV5-8 and TRBJ2-3; weak D call: TRBD2 (6 bases). The V and J ends lost 1 base and 1 base respectively, with 7 bases between them. Germline-derived CDR1 and CDR2 are SGHTS and YDEGEE. The CDR3 extends over 14 amino acids.

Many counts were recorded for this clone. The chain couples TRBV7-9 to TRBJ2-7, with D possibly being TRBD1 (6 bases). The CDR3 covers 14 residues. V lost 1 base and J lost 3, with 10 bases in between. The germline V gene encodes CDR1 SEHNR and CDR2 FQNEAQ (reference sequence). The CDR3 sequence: CASSLDLTGYEQYF. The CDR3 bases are TGTGCCAGCAGCTTAGACCTGACAGGCTACGAGCAGTACTTC.

For the CDR3, the DNA is TGCGCCAGCAGCCCGGGACAGGGCAACTATGGCTACACCTTC. Protein product: CASSPGQGNYGYTF. The chain links TRBV5-1 to TRBJ1-2, with 9 nucleotides matching TRBD1. The CDR3 spans 14 residues. Germline CDR1 and CDR2: SGHRS and YFSETQ. Unmatched junction bases numbered 3, after V lost 4 bases and J lost 2 bases.

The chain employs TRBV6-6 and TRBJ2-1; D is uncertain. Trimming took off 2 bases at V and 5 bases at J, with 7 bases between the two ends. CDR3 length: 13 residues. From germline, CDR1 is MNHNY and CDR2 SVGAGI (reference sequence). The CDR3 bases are TGTGCCAGCAGTTACCCCGAGGACAATGAGCAGTTCTTC. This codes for CASSYPEDNEQFF.

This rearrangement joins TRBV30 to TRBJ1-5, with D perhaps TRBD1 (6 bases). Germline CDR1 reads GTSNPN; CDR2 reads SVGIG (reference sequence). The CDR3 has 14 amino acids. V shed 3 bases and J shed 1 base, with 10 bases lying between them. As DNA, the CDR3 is TGTGCCTGGAGGGGGGGGCAAAGCAATCAGCCCCAGCATTTT. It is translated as CAWRGGQSNQPQHF.

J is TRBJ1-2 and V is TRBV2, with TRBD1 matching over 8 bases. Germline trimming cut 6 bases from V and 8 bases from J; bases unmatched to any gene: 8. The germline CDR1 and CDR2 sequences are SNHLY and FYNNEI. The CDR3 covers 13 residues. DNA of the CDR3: TGTGCCAGCAGCCTCAGGGGGCGGGAGGGCTACACCTTC. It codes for CASSLRGREGYTF.

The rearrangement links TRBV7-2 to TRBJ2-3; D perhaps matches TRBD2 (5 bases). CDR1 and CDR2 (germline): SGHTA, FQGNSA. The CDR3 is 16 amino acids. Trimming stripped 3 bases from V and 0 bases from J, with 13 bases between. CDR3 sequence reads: CASSFNRRSSTDTQYF. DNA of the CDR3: TGTGCCAGCAGCTTCAATCGGAGGTCTAGCACAGATACGCAGTATTTT.

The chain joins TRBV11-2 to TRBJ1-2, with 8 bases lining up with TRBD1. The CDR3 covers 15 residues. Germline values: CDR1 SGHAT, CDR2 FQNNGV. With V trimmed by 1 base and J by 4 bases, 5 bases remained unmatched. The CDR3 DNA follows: TGTGCCAGCAGCTTAGGCCAGGGGGCTCCCTATGGCTACACCTTC. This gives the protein CASSLGQGAPYGYTF.

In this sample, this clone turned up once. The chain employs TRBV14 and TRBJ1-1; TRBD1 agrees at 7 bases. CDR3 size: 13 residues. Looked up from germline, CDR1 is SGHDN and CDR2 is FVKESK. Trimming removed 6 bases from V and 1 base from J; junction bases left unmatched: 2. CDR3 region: CASSRDRNTEAFF. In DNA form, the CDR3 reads TGTGCCAGCAGTCGGGACAGGAACACTGAAGCTTTCTTT.